Given below is one T cell receptor (beta chain) in context. Its antigen remains unknown. The sample originates from a study of cytomegalovirus exposure and HLA in healthy donors. At collection, donors were nominally healthy, but unrecorded immune exposures were probable. Study-wide points: The study assumed roughly uniform donor sequencing depth for presence/absence analyses. Later on, an analysis showed TCR association rates differing by HLA locus, with DRB1 the most and HLA-C the fewest. The classifier reportedly diagnosed cytomegalovirus status with high sensitivity and specificity.

It was with 60 Vbeta and 13 Jbeta primers that the PCR ran. The data were produced by immunoSEQ multiplex PCR, yet TCRdb's version contains in-frame clones alone and is incomplete. This sample has about 210,000 clones, with roughly 80% found just once. Deletions cut 3 bases from V and 1 base from J, with 6 bases between. The CDR3 totals 14 residues. CDR1 is MNHEY and CDR2 is SMNVEV in the germline V gene (reference sequence). V is TRBV27 and J is TRBJ2-2; D possibly corresponds to TRBD1 (5 bases). Sequenced: PBMCs. The source is a man in his forties or fifties in good health and CMV-seropositive. The CDR3 region has the DNA TGTGCCAGCAGTTTGACAGTGAACACCGGGGAGCTGTTTTTT. It encodes CASSLTVNTGELFF.